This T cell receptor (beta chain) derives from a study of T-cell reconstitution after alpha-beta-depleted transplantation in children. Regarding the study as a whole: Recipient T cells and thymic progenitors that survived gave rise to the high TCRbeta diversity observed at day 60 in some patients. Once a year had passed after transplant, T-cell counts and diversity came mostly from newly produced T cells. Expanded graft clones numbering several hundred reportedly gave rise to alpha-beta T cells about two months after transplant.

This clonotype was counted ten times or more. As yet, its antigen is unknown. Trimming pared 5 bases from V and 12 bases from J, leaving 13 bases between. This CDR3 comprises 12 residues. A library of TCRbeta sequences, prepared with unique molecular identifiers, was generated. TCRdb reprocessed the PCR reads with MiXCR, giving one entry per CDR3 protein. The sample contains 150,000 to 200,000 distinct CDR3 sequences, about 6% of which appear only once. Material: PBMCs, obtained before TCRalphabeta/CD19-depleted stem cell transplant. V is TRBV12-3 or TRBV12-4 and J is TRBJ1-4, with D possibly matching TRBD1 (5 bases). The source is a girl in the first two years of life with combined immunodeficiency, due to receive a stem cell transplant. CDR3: CASSDSEVELFF. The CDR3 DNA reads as TGTGCCAGCAGTGACAGTGAGGTGGAACTGTTTTTT.